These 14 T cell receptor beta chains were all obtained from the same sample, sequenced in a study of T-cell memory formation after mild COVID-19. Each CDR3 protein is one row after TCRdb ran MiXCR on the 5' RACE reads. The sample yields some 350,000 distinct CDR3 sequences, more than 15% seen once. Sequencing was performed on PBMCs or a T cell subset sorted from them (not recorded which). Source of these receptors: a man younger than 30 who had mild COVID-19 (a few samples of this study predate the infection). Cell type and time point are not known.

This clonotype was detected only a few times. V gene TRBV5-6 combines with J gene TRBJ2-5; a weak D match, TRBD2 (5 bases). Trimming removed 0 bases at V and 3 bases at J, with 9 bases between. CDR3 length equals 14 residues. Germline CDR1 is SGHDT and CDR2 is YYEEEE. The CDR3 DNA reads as TGTGCCAGCAGCTTGGCCGTAGCGAAAGAGACCCAGTACTTC. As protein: CASSLAVAKETQYF.

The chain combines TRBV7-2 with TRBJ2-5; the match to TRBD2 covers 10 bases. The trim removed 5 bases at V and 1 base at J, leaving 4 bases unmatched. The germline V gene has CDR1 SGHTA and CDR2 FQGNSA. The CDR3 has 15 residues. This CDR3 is CASSQRGGLQETQYF. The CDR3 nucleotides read TGTGCCAGCAGCCAGCGGGGGGGCCTCCAAGAGACCCAGTACTTC.

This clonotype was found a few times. The CDR3 DNA is TGTGCCAGCAGCGAATGGACAGGGGAAGGATCACCCCTCCACTTT. Translation: CASSEWTGEGSPLHF. The rearrangement joins TRBV3-1 to TRBJ1-6, with TRBD1 matching over 9 bases. This CDR3 region has 15 residues. Germline V lookup: CDR1 LGHDT, CDR2 YNNKEL (reference sequence). The V gene end was trimmed by 5 bases and the J gene end by 10 bases; junction bases not matched to a gene: 9. The entire variable domain, with the rest obtained from reference TRBV3-1 and TRBJ1-6, is as follows: DTAVSQTPKYLVTQMGNDKSIKCEQNLGHDTMYWYKQDSKKFLKIMFSYNNKELIINETVPNRFSPKSPDKAHLNLHINSLELGDSAVYFCASSEWTGEGSPLHFGNGTRLTVT.

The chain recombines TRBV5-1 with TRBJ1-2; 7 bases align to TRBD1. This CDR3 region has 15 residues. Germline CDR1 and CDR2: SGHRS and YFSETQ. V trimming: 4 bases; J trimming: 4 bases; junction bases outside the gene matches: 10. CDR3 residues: CASSARRDSLYGYTF. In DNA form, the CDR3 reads TGCGCCAGCAGCGCACGCCGGGACAGCCTCTATGGCTACACCTTC.

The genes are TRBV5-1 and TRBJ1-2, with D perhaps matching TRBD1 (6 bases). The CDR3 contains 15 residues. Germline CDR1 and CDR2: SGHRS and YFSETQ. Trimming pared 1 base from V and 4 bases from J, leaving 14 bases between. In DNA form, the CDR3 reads TGCGCCAGCAGCTTGAACTCCGGACAGATCTATGGCTACACCTTC. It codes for CASSLNSGQIYGYTF.

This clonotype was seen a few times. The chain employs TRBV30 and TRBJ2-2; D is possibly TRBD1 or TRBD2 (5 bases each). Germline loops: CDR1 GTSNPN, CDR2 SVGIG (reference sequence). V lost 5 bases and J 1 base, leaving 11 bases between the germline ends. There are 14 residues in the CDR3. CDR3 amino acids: CAWEGQWNTGELFF. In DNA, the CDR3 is TGTGCCTGGGAGGGGCAGTGGAACACCGGGGAGCTGTTTTTT.

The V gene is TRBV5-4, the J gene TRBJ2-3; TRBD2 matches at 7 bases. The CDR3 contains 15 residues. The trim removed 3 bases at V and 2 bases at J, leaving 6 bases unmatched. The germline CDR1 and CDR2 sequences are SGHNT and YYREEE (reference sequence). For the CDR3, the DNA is TGTGCCAGCAGCTCGGAAGCGGGGACCACAGATACGCAGTATTTT. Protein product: CASSSEAGTTDTQYF.

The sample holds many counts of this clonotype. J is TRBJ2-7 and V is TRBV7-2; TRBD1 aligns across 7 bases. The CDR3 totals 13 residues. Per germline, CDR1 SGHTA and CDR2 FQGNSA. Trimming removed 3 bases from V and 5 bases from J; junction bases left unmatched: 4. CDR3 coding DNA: TGTGCCAGCAGCTTTGGGCAGGGGGACGAGCAGTACGTC. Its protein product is CASSFGQGDEQYV.

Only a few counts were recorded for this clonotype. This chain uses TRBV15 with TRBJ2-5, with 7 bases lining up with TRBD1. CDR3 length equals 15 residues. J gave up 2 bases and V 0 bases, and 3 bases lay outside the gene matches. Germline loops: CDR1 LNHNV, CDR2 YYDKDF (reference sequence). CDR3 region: CATSRDRGQQETQYF. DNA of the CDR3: TGTGCCACCAGCAGAGATCGGGGACAGCAAGAGACCCAGTACTTC. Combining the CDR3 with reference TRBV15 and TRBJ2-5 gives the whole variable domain DAMVIQNPRYQVTQFGKPVTLSCSQTLNHNVMYWYQQKSSQAPKLLFHYYDKDFNNEADTPDNFQSRRPNTSFCFLDIRSPGLGDTAMYLCATSRDRGQQETQYFGPGTRLLVL.

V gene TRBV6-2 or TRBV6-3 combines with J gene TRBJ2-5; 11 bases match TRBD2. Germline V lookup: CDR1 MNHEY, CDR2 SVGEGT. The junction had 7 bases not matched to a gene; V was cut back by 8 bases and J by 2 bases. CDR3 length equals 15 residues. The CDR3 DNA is TGTGCCAGCGGGGAAACTAGCGGGGGACAAGAGACCCAGTACTTC. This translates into CASGETSGGQETQYF.

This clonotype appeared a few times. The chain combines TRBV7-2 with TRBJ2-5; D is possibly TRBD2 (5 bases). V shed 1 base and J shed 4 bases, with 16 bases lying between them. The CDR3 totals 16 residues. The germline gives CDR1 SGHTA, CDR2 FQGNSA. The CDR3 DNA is TGTGCCAGCAGCTTAGTCGGCCGGCGGCTAGCAGAGACCCAGTACTTC. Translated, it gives CASSLVGRRLAETQYF.

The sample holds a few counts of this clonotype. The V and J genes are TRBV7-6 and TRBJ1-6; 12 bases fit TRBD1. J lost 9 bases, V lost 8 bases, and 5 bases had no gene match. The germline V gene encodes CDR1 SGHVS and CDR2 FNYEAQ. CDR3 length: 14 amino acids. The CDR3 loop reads CASGEGQGASPLHF. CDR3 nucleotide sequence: TGTGCCAGCGGAGAGGGACAGGGGGCTTCACCCCTCCACTTT.

CDR3 amino acids: CASRLGNTIYF. The CDR3 DNA is TGTGCCAGCAGACTAGGAAACACCATATATTTT. The J gene is TRBJ1-3, the V gene TRBV25-1; no firm D call. This CDR3 has 11 residues. V was pared by 6 bases and J by 4 bases, with 4 bases between. The V gene's germline CDR1 is MGHDK and CDR2 SYGVNS.

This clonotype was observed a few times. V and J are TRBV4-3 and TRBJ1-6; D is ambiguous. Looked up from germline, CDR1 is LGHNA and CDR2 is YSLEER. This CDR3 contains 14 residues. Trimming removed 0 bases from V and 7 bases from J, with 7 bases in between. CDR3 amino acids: CASSQEVRNSPLHF. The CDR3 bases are TGCGCCAGCAGCCAAGAAGTGCGGAATTCACCCCTCCACTTT.